These T cell receptor beta chains were read from a single sample in a study of shared clonotypes between healthy human individuals. The repertoire was sequenced with immunoSEQ multiplex PCR; TCRdb's copy has only in-frame clones and lacks some. Here the sample spans about 1 million clones, about three quarters being singletons. Source material: memory CD4+ T cells sorted from blood. The receptors were sampled from a man between 18 and 29 years old in good health. CDR3s include the opening cysteine and the closing phenylalanine or tryptophan. The order of the fields is J gene, clone size, V gene, D gene, CDR3 DNA, CDR3 protein. D genes are given only for firm matches. The size of a clone is reported for some rows only, either as once, few or many, or as a class for expanded clones.

TRBJ2-6 | - | TRBV15 | - | TGTGCCACCAGCAGAGATCGAGACAGGTTAGGGGCCAACGTCCTGACTTTC | CATSRDRDRLGANVLTF
TRBJ1-4 | few | TRBV30 | - | TGTGCCTGGAGTCCGTATCCGGGTTTACTGTTTTTT | CAWSPYPGLLFF
TRBJ2-7 | - | TRBV7-2 | TRBD2 | TGTGCCAGCAGCTCAGGGGCTAGCGGGTCCTACGAGCAGTACTTC | CASSSGASGSYEQYF
TRBJ1-2 | - | TRBV2 | TRBD1 | TGTGCCAGCCCGGGACAGGGGGCATCGTATGGCTACACCTTC | CASPGQGASYGYTF
TRBJ2-7 | once | TRBV18 | TRBD1 | TGTGCCAGCTCACCGACAGGGGGTGATACGAAGCAGTACTTC | CASSPTGGDTKQYF
TRBJ2-1 | - | TRBV19 | TRBD1 | TGTGCCAGTAGTAGAGGGACAGTTCACAATGAGCAGTTCTTC | CASSRGTVHNEQFF
TRBJ2-5 | - | TRBV20-1 | - | TGCAGTGCTTGGGGGGTAGAGACCCAGTACTTC | CSAWGVETQYF
TRBJ2-1 | - | TRBV10-3 | TRBD2 | TGTGCCATCAGTGAGTCGGCTAGCGGGAGCCAGGATGAGCAGTTCTTC | CAISESASGSQDEQFF
TRBJ2-2 | - | TRBV2 | - | TGTGCCAGCGCTCCTTGGACGAGGGACGGGGAGCTGTTTTTT | CASAPWTRDGELFF
TRBJ2-7 | - | TRBV5-1 | - | TGCGCCAGCAGCTCGACAGGAATCTCCTACGAGCAGTACTTC | CASSSTGISYEQYF
TRBJ2-1 | - | TRBV5-8 | TRBD2 | TGTGCCAGCAGCCGTTCTTTAGCGGGGATTAATGAGCAGTTCTTC | CASSRSLAGINEQFF
TRBJ2-2 | once | TRBV19 | TRBD2 | TGTGCCAGTAGTATTCCGGGACTAGAAACGGGGGAGCTGTTTTTT | CASSIPGLETGELFF
TRBJ1-6 | - | TRBV16 | - | TGTGCCAGCAGCCTCTACCGCGGTTCACCCCTCCACTTT | CASSLYRGSPLHF
TRBJ1-5 | few | TRBV11-2 | - | TGTGCCAGCACCCTGGGGAGCAATCAGCCCCAGCATTTT | CASTLGSNQPQHF
TRBJ1-5 | many | TRBV9 | - | TGTGCCAGCAGCGTAGACACCGCAGGCAATCAGCCCCAGCATTTT | CASSVDTAGNQPQHF
TRBJ1-6 | - | TRBV10-3 | TRBD1 | TGTGCCATCAGGAACGCACAGGGGACGGGTTCACCCCTCCACTTT | CAIRNAQGTGSPLHF
TRBJ1-6 | few | TRBV7-9 | - | TGTGCCAGCAGCTATTGGGCGGCGAGCTCCTATAATTCACCCCTCCACTTT | CASSYWAASSYNSPLHF
TRBJ2-1 | - | TRBV6-1 | - | TGTGCCAGCAGTGAAGCGCGGCTCCGGTCGGGGGAGCAGTTCTTC | CASSEARLRSGEQFF
TRBJ1-2 | - | TRBV7-9 | TRBD1 | TGTGCCAGCAGCTTAGATCAGGGGGCCGGGTATGGCTACACCTTC | CASSLDQGAGYGYTF
TRBJ2-7 | - | TRBV9 | - | TGTGCCAGCAGCGTAGCTCCCTTCTCGGCGGGCTCGTACGAGCAGTACTTC | CASSVAPFSAGSYEQYF
TRBJ2-1 | once | TRBV27 | TRBD2 | TGTGCCAGCAGTTGGGTTCCGTCTAGCGGTTACAATGAGCAGTTCTTC | CASSWVPSSGYNEQFF
TRBJ1-2 | - | TRBV6-1 | - | TGTGCCAGCAGTGAAGCAGGCTGGCAGGGCAGCTATGGCTACACCTTC | CASSEAGWQGSYGYTF
TRBJ1-2 | - | TRBV6-5 | - | TGTGCCAGCAGTTACTCGTCAGGGAACAACTATGGCTACACCTTC | CASSYSSGNNYGYTF
TRBJ2-1 | - | TRBV7-9 | - | TGTGCCAGCAGCCCGATGGGACACGAGTTGGCAGAACAGTTCTTC | CASSPMGHELAEQFF
TRBJ2-5 | - | TRBV5-5 | - | TGTGCCAGCAGCTTGGAGCATCAAGAGACCCAGTACTTC | CASSLEHQETQYF
TRBJ2-7 | - | TRBV27 | - | TGTGCCAGCAGTCCTACCGGGCGTCACTACGAGCAGTACTTC | CASSPTGRHYEQYF
TRBJ1-1 | - | TRBV5-6 | - | TGTGCCAGCAGCTATCTAGGTTCGGGGAGGAACACTGAAGCTTTCTTT | CASSYLGSGRNTEAFF
TRBJ2-3 | - | TRBV5-1 | TRBD2 | TGCGCCAGCAGCTCCGGGACTAGCGGGGGGGCTGGCACAGATACGCAGTATTTT | CASSSGTSGGAGTDTQYF
TRBJ1-1 | - | TRBV28 | - | TGTGCCAGCAGTTTATGGGGGGGGCGTAACACTGAAGCTTTCTTT | CASSLWGGRNTEAFF
TRBJ1-2 | - | TRBV30 | TRBD1 | TGTGCCTGGAGCCAACAGGGGCCCCTCTATGGCTACACCTTC | CAWSQQGPLYGYTF
TRBJ2-5 | - | TRBV6-1 | - | TGTGCCAGCAGTCCGGGCCCCGCACAGGAGACCCAGTACTTC | CASSPGPAQETQYF
TRBJ1-2 | - | TRBV28 | TRBD1 | TGTGCCAGCAGTTTTGGTGGACAGGCAAGTCTCTATGGCTACACCTTC | CASSFGGQASLYGYTF
TRBJ2-7 | - | TRBV6-6 | - | TGTGCCAGCAGTTACCACCGTCCAGGGGACTACGAGCAGTACTTC | CASSYHRPGDYEQYF
TRBJ2-4 | - | TRBV28 | TRBD2 | TGTGCCAGCAGTTTAGTCGGGGGAGGGGACATTCAGTACTTC | CASSLVGGGDIQYF
TRBJ2-3 | few | TRBV4-3 | - | TGCGCCAGCAGCCTTAGCCCGGGTGGGAGCACAGATACGCAGTATTTT | CASSLSPGGSTDTQYF
TRBJ2-3 | - | TRBV2 | - | TGTGCCAGCAGGGGACGTCGGACAGATACGCAGTATTTT | CASRGRRTDTQYF
TRBJ1-2 | - | TRBV7-2 | - | TGTGCCAGCAGCCCTCGAACGGTAACCGATGGCTACACCTTC | CASSPRTVTDGYTF
TRBJ2-7 | - | TRBV28 | - | TGTGCCAGCAGTCTCTCATCCAGGGGGAGGGAGCAGTACTTC | CASSLSSRGREQYF
TRBJ2-2 | - | TRBV30 | TRBD2 | TGTGCCTGGAGTGGGGAGGGACTAAGGACCGGGGAGCTGTTTTTT | CAWSGEGLRTGELFF
TRBJ2-1 | once | TRBV6-4 | TRBD2 | TGTGCCAGCAGTGATACTAGCGGGGGGGCCAATGAGCAGTTCTTC | CASSDTSGGANEQFF
TRBJ2-6 | - | TRBV19 | - | TGTGCCAGTGGGAGACAGGCCCTACTCTCTGGGGCCAACGTCCTGACTTTC | CASGRQALLSGANVLTF
TRBJ2-1 | - | TRBV5-6 | - | TGTGCCAGCAGCTTGGTTGCACGGGTTGAGTTCTTC | CASSLVARVEFF